The 27 T cell receptor beta chains given below trace back to one sample, sequenced in a study of T cell responses to AZD1222 COVID-19 vaccine (dated by TCRdb to the early 2020s). Libraries were built with the immunoSEQ multiplex PCR assay. This is the immuneACCESS table as TCRdb keeps it, with only in-frame sequences that have V and J called. A part of the clones is gone; compared with another copy, unresolved V genes explain less than half, and the rest is unexplained. This sample has 95,000 to 150,000 clones in its table, and 85% to 90% of those were observed once. The biggest ten clones account for under 4% of the sample. According to the study, the label for this sample's time point signals: baseline before first vaccination. Sequenced material: peripheral blood, taken on day 0 of AZD1222 vaccination. These receptors originate from an adult in good health.

The CDR3 DNA follows: TGTGCCAGCAGCGTAGAGGCTCTAGCGGGGGCCCTTTTTAGCTCCTACAATGAGCAGTTCTTC. Its protein is CASSVEALAGALFSSYNEQFF. This chain links TRBV9 with TRBJ2-1, with 10 nucleotides matching TRBD2. Germline CDR1 reads SGDLS; CDR2 reads YYNGEE. Trimming took 0 bases from V and 0 from J; bases not matched to a gene: 15. This CDR3 comprises 21 residues.

The rearrangement joins TRBV5-6 to TRBJ1-3; no firm D call. The V gene lost 3 bases and the J gene lost 0 bases, with 7 bases spanning the gap. The V gene's germline CDR1 is SGHDT and CDR2 YYEEEE. The CDR3 consists of 14 residues. DNA of the CDR3: TGTGCCAGCAGCTCCGGTTACTCTGGAAACACCATATATTTT. As protein: CASSSGYSGNTIYF.

J is TRBJ2-7 and V is TRBV28; D is possibly TRBD2 (5 bases). Germline values: CDR1 MDHEN, CDR2 SYDVKM. V lost 7 bases to trimming and J lost 2 bases, with 18 bases between them. The CDR3 covers 15 residues. CDR3 coding DNA: TGTGCCAGCACCTCAAGAGGGTGGGCGGCCTACGAGCAGTACTTC. Its protein product is CASTSRGWAAYEQYF.

The V call is TRBV6-5, the J call TRBJ2-5; no clear D gene. The germline V gene has CDR1 MNHEY and CDR2 SVGAGI. This CDR3 spans 15 amino acids. With 5 bases removed from V and 3 bases from J, the gap between germline ends came to 16 bases. CDR3 protein: CASSTPRKGEETQYF. In DNA, the CDR3 is TGTGCCAGCAGTACTCCCAGAAAAGGTGAAGAGACCCAGTACTTC.

The V call is TRBV27, the J call TRBJ1-6; D is undetermined. The CDR3 runs 10 residues. V lost 8 bases and J lost 9, with 5 bases in between. The V gene's germline CDR1 is MNHEY and CDR2 SMNVEV (reference sequence). The chain's CDR3 is CASSPSPLHF. The CDR3 DNA reads as TGTGCCAGCTCCCCTTCACCCCTCCACTTT.

The chain uses TRBV6-5 and TRBJ1-6; 7 bases are shared with TRBD1. Trimming removed 1 base from V and 7 bases from J; junction bases left unmatched: 4. Per germline, CDR1 MNHEY and CDR2 SVGAGI. CDR3 size: 15 residues. The CDR3 reads CASSYYRGGNSPLHF. The CDR3 DNA is TGTGCCAGCAGTTACTACAGGGGCGGCAATTCACCCCTCCACTTT.

The chain uses TRBV7-8 and TRBJ2-7; the D is unclear. There are 11 residues in the CDR3. Germline V gene lookup returns CDR1 SGHVS and CDR2 FQNEAQ. The V end was cut by 5 bases, the J end by 2 bases, with 4 bases between. For the CDR3, the DNA is TGTGCCAGCAGCCCGACCTACGAGCAGTACTTC. Encoded protein: CASSPTYEQYF.

V and J are TRBV20-1 and TRBJ1-5; a possible D gene is TRBD1 (6 bases). There are 15 residues in the CDR3. Deletions cut 3 bases from V and 10 bases from J, with 22 bases between. The germline CDR1 and CDR2 sequences are DFQATT and SNEGSKA (reference sequence). CDR3 residues: CSASLGGLKAGPQHF. CDR3 DNA sequence: TGCAGTGCTAGTTTAGGGGGGTTAAAGGCGGGTCCCCAGCATTTT.

V usage is TRBV10-3 and J usage is TRBJ1-2; D is possibly TRBD1 (5 bases). V gave up 3 bases and J gave up 1 base, with 12 bases separating them. Germline V CDR1 and CDR2: ENHRY, SYGVKD. The CDR3 has 15 amino acids. The CDR3 DNA is TGTGCCATCAGTGAACAGGCACAGGATAACTATGGCTACACCTTC. The encoded protein is CAISEQAQDNYGYTF.

This chain joins TRBV19 and TRBJ1-1, with D possibly being TRBD1 (5 bases). CDR1 LNHDA and CDR2 SQIVND come from the germline V gene (reference sequence). Deletions cut 11 bases from V and 0 bases from J, with 22 bases between. This CDR3 spans 16 amino acids. The CDR3 DNA reads TGTGCCTCATCCGTGGGGGGGAGACCTATGAACACTGAAGCTTTCTTT. Its protein product is CASSVGGRPMNTEAFF.

This chain uses TRBV6-2 or TRBV6-3 with TRBJ1-2; tentative D call: TRBD1 (6 bases). CDR1 is MNHEY, CDR2 SVGEGT, per germline. The CDR3 covers 14 residues. The V and J ends lost 1 base and 1 base respectively, with 7 bases between them. The DNA of the CDR3 is TGTGCCAGCAGTTACTGGGACAATAACTATGGCTACACCTTC. It translates to CASSYWDNNYGYTF.

The chain couples TRBV5-5 to TRBJ2-5; D remains unclear. Germline V gives CDR1 SGHKS, CDR2 YYEKEE (reference sequence). This CDR3 contains 16 residues. V gave up 0 bases and J gave up 1 base, with 13 bases separating them. CDR3 in amino acids: CASSLGVWAGQETQYF. The CDR3 DNA reads TGTGCCAGCAGCTTGGGTGTTTGGGCAGGCCAAGAGACCCAGTACTTC.

The chain combines TRBV7-9 with TRBJ2-5; no clear D gene. The V gene's germline CDR1 is SEHNR and CDR2 FQNEAQ (reference sequence). CDR3 length: 15 amino acids. Trimming left V 2 bases short and J 5 bases short, with 15 bases between. CDR3 in DNA: TGTGCCAGCAGCTTAAGTTTTTATAGCAGTGAGACCCAGTACTTC. Its protein product is CASSLSFYSSETQYF.

This chain connects TRBV6-4 to TRBJ1-2, with 8 nucleotides matching TRBD1. Germline V gives CDR1 MRHNA, CDR2 SNTAGT. The junction had 11 bases not matched to a gene; V was cut back by 6 bases and J by 5 bases. CDR3 length: 15 residues. The CDR3 DNA reads as TGTGCCAGCAGAGCCGGACAGGGCCTGGGATATGGCTACACCTTC. Protein: CASRAGQGLGYGYTF.

J is TRBJ1-5 and V is TRBV28; the D is unclear. The length of the CDR3 is 17 residues. With 8 bases removed from V and 2 bases from J, the gap between germline ends came to 22 bases. Germline V CDR1 and CDR2: MDHEN, SYDVKM. CDR3: CASWDPLSIAGNQPQHF. The CDR3 nucleotides are TGTGCCAGCTGGGATCCCCTGTCTATTGCGGGCAATCAGCCCCAGCATTTT.

The chain carries TRBV5-6 and TRBJ2-7, with 11 bases fitting TRBD1. The junction had 5 bases not matched to a gene; V was cut back by 4 bases and J by 5 bases. The CDR3 consists of 14 residues. Germline CDR1 and CDR2: SGHDT and YYEEEE. The CDR3 sequence: CASSQRDRGDEQYF. CDR3 nucleotides: TGTGCCAGCAGCCAGCGGGACAGGGGGGACGAGCAGTACTTC.

This rearrangement joins TRBV12-3 or TRBV12-4 to TRBJ1-2, with D unclear. The CDR3 extends over 12 amino acids. Trimming took 1 base from V and 9 from J, leaving 9 bases between them. In nucleotides, the CDR3 is TGTGCCAGCAGTTTAGGAGGGAACAGCTACACCTTC. Translation: CASSLGGNSYTF.

The CDR3 DNA is TGTGCCAGCAGTGACCGGACGGTGAACACTGAAGCTTTCTTT. This sequence encodes CASSDRTVNTEAFF. The V gene is TRBV6-2 or TRBV6-3, the J gene TRBJ1-1; D uncertain. CDR1 is MNHEY and CDR2 is SVGEGT in the germline V gene. The CDR3 length is 14 residues. Trimming stripped 5 bases from V and 0 bases from J, with 10 bases between.

Details on this clone: Other nucleotide sequences from this sample produce the same CDR3. J is TRBJ2-7 and V is TRBV30; either TRBD1 or TRBD2 may supply D (5 bases each). CDR1 and CDR2 (germline): GTSNPN, SVGIG (reference sequence). The CDR3 has 11 residues. Between the trimmed V and J ends, which lost 3 bases and 4 bases, there was a span of 7 bases. The CDR3, as DNA: TGTGCCTGGAGAGGGGAGTACGAGCAGTACTTC. Protein sequence: CAWRGEYEQYF.

The chain recombines TRBV28 with TRBJ2-1; D is possibly TRBD2 (5 bases). V lost 6 bases and J lost 6, with 12 bases in between. CDR3 length: 13 amino acids. The germline CDR1 and CDR2 sequences are MDHEN and SYDVKM. In DNA, the CDR3 is TGTGCCAGCAGCTGGACGGCGGGCAATGAGCAGTTCTTC. Residues: CASSWTAGNEQFF.

The V and J genes are TRBV7-2 and TRBJ2-7, with TRBD2 matching 7 bases. The germline CDR1 and CDR2 sequences are SGHTA and FQGNSA. The CDR3 runs to 16 residues. V lost 0 bases, J lost 3 bases, and 8 bases stayed unmatched. As DNA, the CDR3 is TGTGCCAGCAGCTTAGCAGGCGGGACTAAGGACTACGAGCAGTACTTC. Its translation: CASSLAGGTKDYEQYF.

V gene TRBV5-1 combines with J gene TRBJ2-1; a possible D gene is TRBD2 (6 bases). V was pared by 2 bases and J by 12 bases, with 18 bases between. The CDR3 has 14 amino acids. CDR1 SGHRS and CDR2 YFSETQ come from the germline V gene. The CDR3 DNA sequence: TGCGCCAGCAGCTTCGGGGGAGCTTTCGATACGCAGTTCTTC. Amino acid sequence: CASSFGGAFDTQFF.

V is TRBV10-3 and J is TRBJ1-2; no definite D call. The germline CDR1 and CDR2 sequences are ENHRY and SYGVKD. V shed 5 bases and J shed 4 bases, with 11 bases lying between them. The CDR3 consists of 13 residues. In DNA form, the CDR3 reads TGTGCCATCAGTCCGGGTTTAGGCTATGGCTACACCTTC. Protein sequence: CAISPGLGYGYTF.

The rearrangement uses TRBV7-9 and TRBJ1-2; TRBD1 aligns across 10 bases. J was trimmed by 5 bases and V by 2 bases; bases with no gene match: 5. CDR1 and CDR2 (germline): SEHNR, FQNEAQ (reference sequence). The CDR3 consists of 15 residues. The DNA for the CDR3 is TGTGCCAGCAGCTTATACGACAGGGGGCCGTATGGCTACACCTTC. This encodes CASSLYDRGPYGYTF.

The chain couples TRBV5-4 to TRBJ1-2; D might be TRBD1 (5 bases). Between the trimmed V and J ends, which lost 0 bases and 3 bases, there was a span of 24 bases. The germline V gene encodes CDR1 SGHNT and CDR2 YYREEE (reference sequence). The CDR3 totals 19 residues. The CDR3 reads CASSLVPSVTAIRDYGYTF. In DNA, the CDR3 is TGTGCCAGCAGCTTGGTGCCCTCGGTGACAGCCATAAGGGACTATGGCTACACCTTC.

The gene calls are TRBV28 and TRBJ1-5; unclear D gene. The CDR3 is 12 residues long. The ends were cut back, 3 bases at V and 5 bases at J, with 5 bases in the middle. Germline CDR1 MDHEN, CDR2 SYDVKM. The CDR3 reads CASSFQYQPQHF. CDR3 DNA sequence: TGTGCCAGCAGTTTCCAATATCAGCCCCAGCATTTT.

About this clone: The junction does not match germline at one end; this may be a read error. This chain joins TRBV14 and TRBJ1-5; 8 bases map to TRBD1. This CDR3 has 17 amino acids. Germline V gene data show CDR1 as SGHDN and CDR2 as FVKESK. DNA for the CDR3: TGTGCCAGCAGCCGGACAGTGGACAGGGCGAAGAATCCGCCCCAGCATTTT. Its translation is CASSRTVDRAKNPPQHF.